These 12 T cell receptor beta chains were all obtained from the same sample, sequenced in a study of blood T cell repertoires in COVID-19. Method: immunoSEQ multiplex PCR; TCRdb's copy keeps in-frame clones and lacks some. The sample shows about 150,000 clones, about 73% of them seen only once. The sequenced sample was peripheral blood. These receptors all come from an elderly man with acute or convalescent COVID-19.

This chain joins TRBV4-1 and TRBJ2-2, with TRBD2 identical over 10 bases. In germline, CDR1 is MGHRA, CDR2 YSYEKL. The CDR3 is 20 residues long. Trimming removed 4 bases from V and 2 bases from J; junction bases left unmatched: 16. The CDR3 is CASSPEGSSGGAQNTGELFF. CDR3 nucleotides: TGCGCCAGCAGCCCCGAAGGTTCTAGCGGGGGAGCTCAAAACACCGGGGAGCTGTTTTTT.

The chain joins TRBV4-3 to TRBJ2-1; 7 nucleotides align to TRBD2. Germline V gene data show CDR1 as LGHNA and CDR2 as YSLEER. The CDR3 covers 13 residues. J lost 4 bases, V lost 5 bases, and 2 bases had no gene match. The CDR3 bases are TGCGCCAGCAGCGGGGGGGGTTACAATGAGCAGTTCTTC. It translates to CASSGGGYNEQFF.

The CDR3 spells CASSRDFNEQFF. The DNA of the CDR3 is TGCGCCAGCAGTAGGGACTTCAATGAGCAGTTCTTC. The chain links TRBV5-1 to TRBJ2-1, with a tentative D call TRBD2 (6 bases). The CDR3 runs to 12 residues. CDR1 and CDR2 from the germline V gene are SGHRS and YFSETQ. V gave up 5 bases and J gave up 6 bases, with 9 bases separating them.

This chain uses TRBV4-3 with TRBJ2-7; perhaps TRBD1 as D (5 bases). The CDR3 runs 14 residues. V was pared by 0 bases and J by 4 bases, with 10 bases between. In germline, CDR1 is LGHNA, CDR2 YSLEER. CDR3 DNA sequence: TGCGCCAGCAGCCAAGAGGTCCAGGGTTACGAGCAGTACTTC. Its protein is CASSQEVQGYEQYF.

J is TRBJ2-2 and V is TRBV7-2; D not certain. The V and J ends lost 2 bases and 3 bases respectively, with 4 bases between them. Germline CDR1 and CDR2: SGHTA and FQGNSA. CDR3 length: 13 residues. CDR3 loop: CASSLLYTGELFF. CDR3 sequence (DNA): TGTGCCAGCAGCTTACTATACACCGGGGAGCTGTTTTTT.

The table lists this clone with a count of one. The CDR3 is CASSRDRVNGYTF. DNA of the CDR3: TGTGCCAGCAGTCGCGACAGGGTGAATGGCTACACCTTC. V and J are TRBV6-6 and TRBJ1-2, with 7 bases lining up with TRBD1. CDR1 and CDR2 (germline): MNHNY, SVGAGI (reference sequence). V shed 5 bases and J 6 bases; nucleotides not matched to a gene: 6. This CDR3 contains 13 residues.

This clone came up once. The chain joins TRBV7-3 to TRBJ1-2; 12 bases line up with TRBD1. Germline V gene sequence: CDR1 SGHTA, CDR2 FQGTGA. Trimming cost V 0 bases and J 8 bases; bases outside gene matches: 16. The CDR3 length is 19 residues. The CDR3 DNA follows: TGTGCCAGCAGCTTAACTGAAGAGCGGGTCGGGACAGGGGGCGTGGGCTACACCTTC. Its protein is CASSLTEERVGTGGVGYTF.

The V gene is TRBV5-6, the J gene TRBJ2-7; D is possibly TRBD1 (6 bases). Germline-derived CDR1 and CDR2 are SGHDT and YYEEEE. The CDR3 covers 13 residues. V was pared by 1 base and J by 6 bases, with 11 bases between. The CDR3 reads CASSLLGAGEQYF. The CDR3 DNA sequence: TGTGCCAGCAGCTTGCTGGGGGCAGGCGAGCAGTACTTC.

The chain carries TRBV6-5 and TRBJ2-7; possibly TRBD2 for D (5 bases). The CDR3 runs to 13 residues. Germline V gene lookup returns CDR1 MNHEY and CDR2 SVGAGI. V was clipped by 5 bases and J by 3 bases, with 11 bases between them. The CDR3 region has the DNA TGTGCCAGCAGTCTAGGTGCGGGCTACGAGCAGTACGTC. Residues: CASSLGAGYEQYV.

The V call is TRBV7-9, the J call TRBJ1-1; 10 bases are shared with TRBD1. V lost 7 bases and J lost 3; bases outside the gene matches: 5. There are 14 residues in the CDR3. Germline CDR1 reads SEHNR; CDR2 reads FQNEAQ (reference sequence). CDR3 loop: CASTKTGGDTEAFF. Here the CDR3 DNA reads TGTGCCAGCACCAAGACAGGGGGCGACACTGAAGCTTTCTTT. Based on the CDR3 plus reference TRBV7-9 and TRBJ1-1, the full variable domain is DTGVSQNPRHKITKRGQNVTFRCDPISEHNRLYWYRQTLGQGPEFLTYFQNEAQLEKSRLLSDRFSAERPKGSFSTLEIQRTEQGDSAMYLCASTKTGGDTEAFFGQGTRLTVV.

The chain employs TRBV11-1 and TRBJ2-1; 8 nucleotides agree with TRBD1. J gave up 4 bases and V 5 bases, and 10 bases lay outside the gene matches. The CDR3 is made up of 16 amino acids. Germline assignment: CDR1 SGHAT and CDR2 FQDESV (reference sequence). DNA of the CDR3: TGTGCCAGCAGCCCAATGGTAGGGACAGGTTACAATGAGCAGTTCTTC. This codes for CASSPMVGTGYNEQFF. The full variable domain, its missing parts supplied by reference TRBV11-1 and TRBJ2-1, is EAEVAQSPRYKITEKSQAVAFWCDPISGHATLYWYRQILGQGPELLVQFQDESVVDDSQLPKDRFSAERLKGVDSTLKIQPAELGDSAMYLCASSPMVGTGYNEQFFGPGTRLTVL.

The gene calls are TRBV11-3 and TRBJ2-2; 7 bases line up with TRBD1. Per the germline V gene, CDR1 is SGHNT and CDR2 is YENEEA. CDR3 length: 14 residues. V trimming: 2 bases; J trimming: 3 bases; junction bases outside the gene matches: 0. The DNA for the CDR3 is TGTGCCAGCAGCTTAACAGGGGACACCGGGGAGCTGTTTTTT. Encoded protein: CASSLTGDTGELFF.